This record looks at one TCR beta chain sequence and its context. Its antigen is not identified. The TCR library protocol was used to attach unique molecular identifiers. These identifiers were attached to individual cDNA molecules. A single record per CDR3 protein comes from TCRdb applying MiXCR to the 5' RACE reads. The table records tens of thousands of distinct CDR3 sequences, around an eighth of them present only once. This sample is part of a study of early T cells in non-severe SARS-CoV-2 infection. Study-level background: The authors sequenced bulk RNA from unsorted whole blood, leaving chains unpaired. Notes on the study in general: Missing private and CD4 specificities, VDJdb matching favored anti-spike CD8 responses.

The sequencing input was whole blood. The clonotype comes from an adult who was a healthcare worker with PCR-confirmed SARS-CoV-2 infection or an uninfected control (not recorded which).

The CDR3 loop reads CASSINVRSGGEQYF. CDR3 coding DNA: TGTGCCAGCAGCATAAATGTGCGGAGCGGCGGCGAGCAGTACTTC. The rearrangement links TRBV11-2 to TRBJ2-7; D may be TRBD2 (5 bases). Germline V lookup: CDR1 SGHAT, CDR2 FQNNGV. The CDR3 consists of 15 residues. The V end lost 5 bases, the J end lost 6 bases, and 20 bases lay between the germline ends.